The rows below give T cell receptor beta chains drawn from one sample of a study of blood T cell repertoires in COVID-19. TCRdb keeps only in-frame clones here, not all; method: immunoSEQ multiplex PCR. Of around 77,000 clones in the sample, over 60% were seen once. Sequenced: peripheral blood. These receptor sequences come from a woman of 80 years or more with active or convalescent COVID-19. The CDR3 runs from the conserved cysteine through the conserved F or W. The order of the fields is J gene, V gene, CDR3 protein.

j_gene: TRBJ2-2
v_gene: TRBV5-1
CDR3aa: CASSLLAGAGELFF

j_gene: TRBJ2-2
v_gene: TRBV29-1
CDR3aa: CSVSPRVGYDAGELFF

j_gene: TRBJ2-1
v_gene: TRBV6-2/TRBV6-3
CDR3aa: CASSGQLSGRGFF

j_gene: TRBJ1-3
v_gene: TRBV28
CDR3aa: CASSPQEGDSGNTIYF

j_gene: TRBJ2-3
v_gene: TRBV6-1
CDR3aa: CASSQGVGAYTDTQYF

j_gene: TRBJ1-4
v_gene: TRBV6-6
CDR3aa: CAISAWGDEKLFF

j_gene: TRBJ1-4
v_gene: TRBV2
CDR3aa: CASSPGVKHEKLFF

j_gene: TRBJ2-7
v_gene: TRBV7-9
CDR3aa: CASSLIAGGAYEQYF

j_gene: TRBJ2-1
v_gene: TRBV7-2
CDR3aa: CASSLAGGGNEQFF

j_gene: TRBJ2-1
v_gene: TRBV11-2
CDR3aa: CASSFGGGWDNEQFF

j_gene: TRBJ1-4
v_gene: TRBV7-9
CDR3aa: CASSSGQGERGYEKLFF

j_gene: TRBJ2-7
v_gene: TRBV9
CDR3aa: CASSVTPGQGDYEQYF

j_gene: TRBJ1-6
v_gene: TRBV28
CDR3aa: CASSSPGQYNSPLHF

j_gene: TRBJ1-1
v_gene: TRBV7-9
CDR3aa: CASSLTPGSAFF

j_gene: TRBJ2-2
v_gene: TRBV28
CDR3aa: CASSFHATGGSTQTSHGELFF

j_gene: TRBJ2-1
v_gene: TRBV5-1
CDR3aa: CASIEPGLSNNEQFF

j_gene: TRBJ2-1
v_gene: TRBV6-4
CDR3aa: CASSDSDRGSYNEQFF

j_gene: TRBJ2-5
v_gene: TRBV5-1
CDR3aa: CASSLVPSRLIQETQYF

j_gene: TRBJ2-5
v_gene: TRBV6-2/TRBV6-3
CDR3aa: CASSQSGFSQETQYF

j_gene: TRBJ2-5
v_gene: TRBV4-3
CDR3aa: CASSPSPTGGQETQYF

j_gene: TRBJ2-7
v_gene: TRBV18
CDR3aa: CASSPSTNEQYF

j_gene: TRBJ1-1
v_gene: TRBV7-9
CDR3aa: CASSPPDRGYAFF

j_gene: TRBJ2-5
v_gene: TRBV7-2
CDR3aa: CASRFSGGETQYF

j_gene: TRBJ1-2
v_gene: TRBV28
CDR3aa: CASSPTGSAGAAYGYTF

j_gene: TRBJ1-6
v_gene: TRBV10-3
CDR3aa: CAISDGTGYNSPLHF

j_gene: TRBJ1-3
v_gene: TRBV19
CDR3aa: CASRTVNSGNTIYF

j_gene: TRBJ2-7
v_gene: TRBV19
CDR3aa: CASSPSRDRTYEQYF

j_gene: TRBJ1-1
v_gene: TRBV7-2
CDR3aa: CASSYRSRRDTEAFF

j_gene: TRBJ2-3
v_gene: TRBV19
CDR3aa: CASSIVAASGGLTDTQYF

j_gene: TRBJ1-2
v_gene: TRBV4-3
CDR3aa: CASSQEGTGGAWYGYTF

j_gene: TRBJ1-2
v_gene: TRBV24-1
CDR3aa: CATSDIHGGYGYTF

j_gene: TRBJ1-2
v_gene: TRBV7-9
CDR3aa: CASSFTGGAGGYTF

j_gene: TRBJ2-7
v_gene: TRBV7-6
CDR3aa: CASSLGSGGPDEQYF

j_gene: TRBJ1-2
v_gene: TRBV28
CDR3aa: CASILGWYGYTF

j_gene: TRBJ1-2
v_gene: TRBV9
CDR3aa: CASSVGGDGSNYGYTF

j_gene: TRBJ1-5
v_gene: TRBV6-2/TRBV6-3
CDR3aa: CASRPPGQGTNQPQHF

j_gene: TRBJ1-5
v_gene: TRBV27
CDR3aa: CASSSRINQPQHF

j_gene: TRBJ2-1
v_gene: TRBV28
CDR3aa: CASRRPYGTPERYNEQFF

j_gene: TRBJ2-3
v_gene: TRBV7-3
CDR3aa: CASSPGDFTDTQYF

j_gene: TRBJ2-4
v_gene: TRBV28
CDR3aa: CASSLRRGNKNIQYF

j_gene: TRBJ1-1
v_gene: TRBV30
CDR3aa: CAWGNSGAFF

j_gene: TRBJ2-7
v_gene: TRBV27
CDR3aa: CASRIGGSEVHEQYF

j_gene: TRBJ2-3
v_gene: TRBV4-1
CDR3aa: CASSQEGGYGTDTQYF

j_gene: TRBJ2-5
v_gene: TRBV5-4
CDR3aa: CASTDRGGETQYF

j_gene: TRBJ1-2
v_gene: TRBV2
CDR3aa: CASSESGTYGYTF

j_gene: TRBJ1-5
v_gene: TRBV2
CDR3aa: CASRSVQGINQPQHF

j_gene: TRBJ1-1
v_gene: TRBV7-8
CDR3aa: CASSLAWVGAPNTEAFF

j_gene: TRBJ1-5
v_gene: TRBV10-3
CDR3aa: CAISEIDNQPQHF

j_gene: TRBJ1-3
v_gene: TRBV7-2
CDR3aa: CASSLAGGSGNTIYF

j_gene: TRBJ1-5
v_gene: TRBV30
CDR3aa: CAWSGTGGGQPQHF

j_gene: TRBJ1-1
v_gene: TRBV7-9
CDR3aa: CASSPTPGGAFF

j_gene: TRBJ2-5
v_gene: TRBV5-1
CDR3aa: CASGPNREGETQYF

j_gene: TRBJ1-2
v_gene: TRBV7-8
CDR3aa: CASSLDRGSDGYTF

j_gene: TRBJ1-6
v_gene: TRBV4-3
CDR3aa: CASSQGTGVRNSPLHF

j_gene: TRBJ2-7
v_gene: TRBV7-9
CDR3aa: CASSSYGGLASYEQYF

j_gene: TRBJ1-1
v_gene: TRBV3-1/TRBV3-2
CDR3aa: CARSPTTLGEAFF

j_gene: TRBJ1-1
v_gene: TRBV2
CDR3aa: CASSGQGDTEAFF

j_gene: TRBJ2-2
v_gene: TRBV5-4
CDR3aa: CASSVIARDSNTGELFF

j_gene: TRBJ2-5
v_gene: TRBV15
CDR3aa: CATSRAGQGKETQYF